Listed below are T cell receptor beta chains from one sample, sequenced in a study of blood T cell repertoires in COVID-19. Some clones are missing from TCRdb's copy, which holds only in-frame ones; the method was immunoSEQ multiplex PCR. The sample shows more than 65,000 clones, around nine tenths of them seen only once. The sequencing input was peripheral blood. Receptors originate from a man aged 55-75 years with acute or convalescent COVID-19. Both conserved end residues are part of each CDR3. D genes are given only for firm matches. Expanded clones are given a class, and other clones once, few, many or no size at all.

cdr3_nt	cdr3_aa	cdr3_length	d_call	clone_size	v_call	j_call
TGCGCCAGCAGCCTCTTCACTGGAGGGCAGACCAATGGCTACACCTTC	CASSLFTGGQTNGYTF	16	-	-	TRBV4-3	TRBJ1-2
TGTGCCAGCAGCCGAGGTGAAGAAAAACTGTTTTTT	CASSRGEEKLFF	12	-	-	TRBV3-1/TRBV3-2	TRBJ1-4
TGTGCCAGCAGCACCACAGGGGGCGGCTACGAGCAGTACTTC	CASSTTGGGYEQYF	14	TRBD1	-	TRBV11-2	TRBJ2-7
TGTGCCAGTTCTACCTCTAACGACAATGAGCAGTTCTTC	CASSTSNDNEQFF	13	-	-	TRBV7-3	TRBJ2-1
TGCGCCAGCAGCCAAGATCACGGTTTCTCTGGAAACACCATATATTTT	CASSQDHGFSGNTIYF	16	-	-	TRBV4-3	TRBJ1-3
TGTGCCAGCAGTTTGTCCTCAGCGGGGGGACGGTACGAGCAGTACTTC	CASSLSSAGGRYEQYF	16	TRBD2	once	TRBV6-5	TRBJ2-7
TGTGCCAGCAGCGAGGCCCCAGGCGCATCAACCTACGAGCAGTACTTC	CASSEAPGASTYEQYF	16	-	few	TRBV9	TRBJ2-7
TGTGCCAGCAGCGCCCCCCAGGGCGGCTTCTATGGCTACACCTTC	CASSAPQGGFYGYTF	15	-	-	TRBV3-1/TRBV3-2	TRBJ1-2
TGTGCCAGCAGTGTAGGGGATGGCAATCAGCCCCAGCATTTT	CASSVGDGNQPQHF	14	-	-	TRBV2	TRBJ1-5
TGTGCCAGCAGCCTGGGGACAGGGACGAATGGCTACACCTTC	CASSLGTGTNGYTF	14	TRBD1	-	TRBV6-6	TRBJ1-2
TGTGCCAGCAGTGAAGGAGGGGGAGGCTACACCTTC	CASSEGGGGYTF	12	-	-	TRBV2	TRBJ1-2
TGTGCCAGCAGCCCGATAGGCGGTGATGAGCAGTTCTTC	CASSPIGGDEQFF	13	-	-	TRBV7-3	TRBJ2-1
TGTGCCAGCAGTCCCTGGACAGAAAATACAGATACGCAGTATTTT	CASSPWTENTDTQYF	15	-	-	TRBV6-5	TRBJ2-3
TGTGCCAGCAGTGCCGGGACAGGTGGTCAGGATGAGCAGTTCTTC	CASSAGTGGQDEQFF	15	TRBD1	once	TRBV2	TRBJ2-1